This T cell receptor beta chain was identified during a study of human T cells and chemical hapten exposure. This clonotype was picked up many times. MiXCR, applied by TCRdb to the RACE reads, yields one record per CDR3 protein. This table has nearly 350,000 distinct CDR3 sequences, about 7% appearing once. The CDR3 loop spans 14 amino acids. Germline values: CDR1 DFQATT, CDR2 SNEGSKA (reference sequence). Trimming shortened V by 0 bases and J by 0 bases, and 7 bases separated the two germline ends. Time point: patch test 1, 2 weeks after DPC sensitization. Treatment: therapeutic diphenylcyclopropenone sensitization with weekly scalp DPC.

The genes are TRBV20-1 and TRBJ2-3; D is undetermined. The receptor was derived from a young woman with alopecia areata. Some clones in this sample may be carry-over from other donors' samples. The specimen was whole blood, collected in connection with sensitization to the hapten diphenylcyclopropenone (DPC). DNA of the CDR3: TGCAGTGCTAGAGATCTCGTGAGCACAGATACGCAGTATTTT. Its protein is CSARDLVSTDTQYF.